A single TCR beta chain is shown here with its context. Its matching antigen is unknown. Per germline, CDR1 GTSNPN and CDR2 SVGIG (reference sequence). V lost 7 bases and J 2 bases, leaving 15 bases between the germline ends. There are 15 residues in the CDR3. The data are from a study of metastatic and nonmetastatic thyroid tumors. Every patient was untreated before thyroid surgery. Study-wide findings and caveats: Significantly greater TCR beta diversity was reportedly found in malignant thyroid tumors than in benign nodules (in blood and tumor).

As processed by the authors: Between-group CDR3 differences, defined by clinicopathological status, yielded a distant-metastasis classifier for papillary thyroid cancer. TCRdb re-analyzed the PCR reads using MiXCR. TCRdb, not the authors, supplied the V and J calls. The repertoire holds fewer than 35,000 clones, with roughly 30% as singletons. The source of this sequence is a female donor with papillary thyroid cancer or a benign thyroid nodule (not recorded which). Some clones in this sample may be carry-over from other donors' samples. The sequencing input was blood. The chain is built from TRBV30 and TRBJ2-6; D is perhaps TRBD2 (5 bases). CDR3 DNA sequence: TGTGCCTTGAACCGGGGTTCGGCTGGGGCCAACGTCCTGACTTTC. Amino acids: CALNRGSAGANVLTF.